Described below is a single T cell receptor beta chain sequence and its context. Its cognate antigen has yet to be identified. No base-level quality is on record; no much larger clone is a single base apart. The data are from a study of blood T cell repertoires in COVID-19 (TCRdb year 2020). As for the study more broadly: Samples from collaborators originated in the United States, Italy and Spain and spanned both the acute and convalescent phases of COVID-19. The prospective study material was composed of cDNA or gDNA derived from T cells, B-cell-depleted T cells, or PBMCs. Where HLA class I and class II types were available, the types were taken from metadata supplied by the sample provider, not from assay-based typing. Subjects who had been exposed to COVID-19, were actively infected with it, or had recovered from it provided the deeply sampled blood TCRbeta repertoires that made up the dataset. The samples were drawn from two sources: the first 160 participants of the ongoing ImmuneRACE study, and 1,000 to 1,500 subjects contributed by 6 global collaborators. Sample metadata almost always included a de-identified subject ID, COVID-19 status, age in years and sex. The repertoires were made available in a free public database intended to serve as a resource for research on the immune response to SARS-CoV-2.

Measured from the cysteine to the phenylalanine, the CDR3 is 14 residues long. The DNA shown is the 42-base CDR3, in frame from base 1. V is reduced by 0 bases and J by 7 bases, leaving a spacing of 11 bases between them. CDR1 and CDR2 were assigned from the germline V gene as SGHTS and YDEGEE. The immunoSEQ Assay, a bias-controlled multiplex PCR, was used to amplify TCRbeta CDR3 regions from genomic DNA. In the paper's pipeline: The number of nucleated cells in each sample was estimated by amplification of reference gene primers within the assay. To quantify the absolute abundance of each unique TCRbeta CDR3 rearrangement, sequence reads were collapsed and filtered. For each sample, productive Simpson clonality was calculated as the square root of Simpson's diversity index over productive rearrangements. The table comes from immuneACCESS by way of TCRdb, which keeps in-frame sequences with V and J called. Part of the clones is missing from these tables; in studies checked, under half for an unresolved V gene and the rest for unknown reasons. V, J and clone size were drawn from that table, and D and trimming were deduced from the DNA. Here the sample has about 90,000 clones; around four fifths occur a single time. Of the sample, 12% is held by the ten largest clones.

The collaborating institutions used their own protocols to collect whole blood in K2EDTA tubes. For TCRbeta analysis, collaborator samples were shipped as frozen whole blood, as isolated PBMCs, or as DNA extracted from either sample type. General conclusions and limits of the study: The quantity of clinical and demographic metadata differed by source and by participant and was supplied without curation.

The sample comprised peripheral blood. The chain is assembled from TRBV5-8 and TRBJ2-1, with no confident D gene call. The receptor comes from a woman in her 70s with active or convalescent COVID-19. The CDR3 loop reads CASSLGNTKNEQFF. The DNA is TGTGCCAGCAGCTTGGGCAACACGAAAAATGAGCAGTTCTTC.